This note documents a single T cell receptor beta chain sequence. The sample belongs to a study of blood T cell repertoires in COVID-19. Study summary: Nucleic acid was either cDNA or gDNA, and it came from T cells, B-cell-depleted T cells, or PBMCs.

Germline loops: CDR1 LNHDA, CDR2 SQIVND (reference sequence). V was pared by 1 base and J by 1 base, with 8 bases between. This CDR3 has 15 residues. Sequencing was performed with immunoSEQ multiplex PCR; in TCRdb, only in-frame clones are kept and a portion is missing. The sample comprises roughly 250,000 clones, 75% to 90% of which are singletons, and over 7.5% rests with the top ten. The rearrangement links TRBV19 to TRBJ1-5; D is unresolved. The TCR sequence derives from a man aged 35-49 years who had recovered from COVID-19. Sequenced material: PBMCs or T cells enriched from blood (not recorded which). CDR3 sequence: CASSIGAGSNQPQHF. The CDR3 bases are TGTGCCAGTAGTATAGGAGCGGGGAGCAATCAGCCCCAGCATTTT. The full variable domain, rest sourced from reference TRBV19 and TRBJ1-5, is DGGITQSPKYLFRKEGQNVTLSCEQNLNHDAMYWYRQDPGQGLRLIYYSQIVNDFQKGDIAEGYSVSREKKESFPLTVTSAQKNPTAFYLCASSIGAGSNQPQHFGDGTRLSIL.